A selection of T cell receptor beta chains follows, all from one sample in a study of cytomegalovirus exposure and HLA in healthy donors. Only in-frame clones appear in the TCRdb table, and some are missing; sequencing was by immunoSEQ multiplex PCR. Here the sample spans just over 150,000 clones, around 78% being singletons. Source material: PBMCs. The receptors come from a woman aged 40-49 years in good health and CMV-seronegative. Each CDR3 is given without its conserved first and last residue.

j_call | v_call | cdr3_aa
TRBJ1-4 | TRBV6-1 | ASSFYRGLNEKLF
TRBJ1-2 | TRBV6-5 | ASSLGRGHPWGYT
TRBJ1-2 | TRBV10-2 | ASSESEQRNGYT
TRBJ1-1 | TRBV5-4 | ASRSQGNNAEAF
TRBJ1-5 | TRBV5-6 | ASSSRLANQPQH
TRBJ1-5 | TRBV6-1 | ASSEATLEGPQH
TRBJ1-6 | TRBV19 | ASSAASGYNSPLH
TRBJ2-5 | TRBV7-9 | ASSTWEKETQY
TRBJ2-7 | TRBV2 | ASSRTITGEQY
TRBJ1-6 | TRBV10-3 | AISKGTLGDSPLH
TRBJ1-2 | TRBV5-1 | ASSYDSIYGYT
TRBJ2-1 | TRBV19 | ASSIEPGYNEQF
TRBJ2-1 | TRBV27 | ASSFSPSGAPNNEQF
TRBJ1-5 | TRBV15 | ATSRDRQGGPNQPQH
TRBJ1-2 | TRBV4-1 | ASSRRTGIPPNYGYT
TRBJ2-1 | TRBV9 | ASSPPRGETENNEQF
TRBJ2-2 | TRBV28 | ASSPAGTFTGELF
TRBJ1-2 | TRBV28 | ATPDRGRLGYT
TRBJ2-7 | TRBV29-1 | SVAGLAAYEQY
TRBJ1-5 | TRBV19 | ASSIFIGQGNQPQH
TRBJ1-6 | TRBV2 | ASREQGANSPLH
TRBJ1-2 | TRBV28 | ASSSDRGDYGYT
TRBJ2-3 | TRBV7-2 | ASSPGTSGALDTQY
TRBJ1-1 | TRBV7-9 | ASPQEGPIAQNTEAF
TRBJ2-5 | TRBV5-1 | ASSLGQGETQY
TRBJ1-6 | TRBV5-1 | ASSMEGTGRLPLH
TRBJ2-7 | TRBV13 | ASSLFQAPYEQY
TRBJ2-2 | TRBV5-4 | ASSTGGDTGELF
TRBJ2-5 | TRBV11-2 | ASRSPGGETQY
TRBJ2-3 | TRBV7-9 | ASEEGDTDTQY